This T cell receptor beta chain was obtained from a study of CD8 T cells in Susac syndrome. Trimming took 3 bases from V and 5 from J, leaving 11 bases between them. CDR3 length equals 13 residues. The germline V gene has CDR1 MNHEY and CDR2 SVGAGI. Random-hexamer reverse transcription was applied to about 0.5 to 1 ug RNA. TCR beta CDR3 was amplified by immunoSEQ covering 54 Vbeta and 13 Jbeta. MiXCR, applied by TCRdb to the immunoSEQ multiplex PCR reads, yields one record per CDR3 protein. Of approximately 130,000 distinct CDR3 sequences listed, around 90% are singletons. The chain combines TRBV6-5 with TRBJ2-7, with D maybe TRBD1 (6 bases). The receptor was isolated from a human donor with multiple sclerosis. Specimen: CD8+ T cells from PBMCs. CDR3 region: CASSYGYRDEQYF. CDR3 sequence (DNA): TGTGCCAGCAGTTATGGGTACAGGGACGAGCAGTACTTC.